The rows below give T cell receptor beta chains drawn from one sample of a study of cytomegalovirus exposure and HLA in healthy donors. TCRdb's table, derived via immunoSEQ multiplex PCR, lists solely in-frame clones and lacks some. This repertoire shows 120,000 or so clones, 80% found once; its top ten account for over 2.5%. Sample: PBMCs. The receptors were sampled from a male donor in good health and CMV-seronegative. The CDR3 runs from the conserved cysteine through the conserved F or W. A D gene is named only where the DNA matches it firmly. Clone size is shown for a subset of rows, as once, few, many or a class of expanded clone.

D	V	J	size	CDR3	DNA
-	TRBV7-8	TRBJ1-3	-	CASSSTVAGNTIYF	TGTGCCAGCAGTTCGACAGTTGCTGGAAACACCATATATTTT
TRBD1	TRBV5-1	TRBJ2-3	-	CASSSGQGPDTQYF	TGCGCCAGCAGCTCGGGACAGGGGCCAGATACGCAGTATTTT
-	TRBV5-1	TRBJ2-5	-	CASSQTLRKETQYF	TGCGCCAGCAGCCAGACTTTGCGCAAGGAGACCCAGTACTTC
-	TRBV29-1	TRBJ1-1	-	CSVQMGGPGAAFF	TGCAGCGTTCAAATGGGGGGGCCGGGTGCAGCTTTCTTT
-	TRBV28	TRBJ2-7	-	CASREGRSSYEQYF	TGTGCCAGCAGGGAGGGACGAAGCTCCTACGAGCAGTACTTC
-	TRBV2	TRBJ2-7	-	CASIRTLVGYEQYF	TGTGCCAGCATTAGGACATTGGTCGGCTACGAGCAGTACTTC
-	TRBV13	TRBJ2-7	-	CASSFGEGSYEQYF	TGTGCCAGCAGCTTCGGGGAAGGCTCCTACGAGCAGTACTTC
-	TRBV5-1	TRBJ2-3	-	CASSSLGRSMVDTQYF	TGCGCCAGCAGCTCCCTCGGTCGATCTATGGTGGATACGCAGTATTTT
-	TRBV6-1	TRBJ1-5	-	CASSDGDRTNQPQHF	TGTGCCAGCAGTGACGGGGATAGGACCAATCAGCCCCAGCATTTT
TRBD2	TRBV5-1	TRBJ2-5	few	CASSLPGTSGTPEGTQYF	TGCGCCAGCAGCTTGCCCGGGACTAGCGGAACCCCAGAGGGGACCCAGTACTTC
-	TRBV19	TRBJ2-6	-	CASAGTGANVLTF	TGTGCCAGTGCGGGGACTGGGGCCAACGTCCTGACTTTC
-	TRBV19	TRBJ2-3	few	CASSSPRGAGASTDTQYF	TGTGCCAGTAGTTCTCCTCGAGGGGCGGGGGCTAGCACAGATACGCAGTATTTT
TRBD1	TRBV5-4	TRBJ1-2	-	CASSIGRTGPLLNYGYTF	TGTGCCAGCAGCATAGGGCGGACAGGACCTTTATTGAACTATGGCTACACCTTC
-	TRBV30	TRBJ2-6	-	CAWSLGSSGANVLTF	TGTGCCTGGAGCCTTGGGAGCTCTGGGGCCAACGTCCTGACTTTC
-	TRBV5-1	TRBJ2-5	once	CASSLAVGMDQETQYF	TGCGCCAGCAGCTTGGCCGTCGGGATGGATCAAGAGACCCAGTACTTC
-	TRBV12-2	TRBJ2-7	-	CASRSISLAGASYEQYF	TGTGCAAGTCGATCGATCTCACTAGCGGGGGCCTCCTACGAGCAGTACTTC
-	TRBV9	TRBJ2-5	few	CAGSVDGGGGQETQYF	TGTGCCGGCAGCGTAGACGGGGGAGGGGGCCAAGAGACCCAGTACTTC
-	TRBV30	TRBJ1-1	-	CAWSVSFDRQAFF	TGTGCCTGGAGTGTATCATTCGACAGACAAGCTTTCTTT
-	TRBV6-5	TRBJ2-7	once	CASSLYRSSYEQYF	TGTGCCAGCAGTTTGTACAGGTCCTCCTACGAGCAGTACTTC
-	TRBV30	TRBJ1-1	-	CAWSVGGGSLF	-
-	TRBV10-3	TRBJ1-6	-	CAINRNENSPLHF	TGTGCCATCAACAGGAATGAGAATTCACCCCTCCACTTT
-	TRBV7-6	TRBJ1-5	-	CASSLAAGGGSNQPQHF	TGTGCCAGCAGCCTCGCGGCGGGCGGTGGTAGCAATCAGCCCCAGCATTTT
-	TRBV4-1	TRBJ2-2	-	CASRPRETNTGELFF	TGCGCCAGCAGACCTCGGGAGACCAACACCGGGGAGCTGTTTTTT
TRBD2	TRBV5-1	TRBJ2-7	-	CASSPGPLAVDSYEQYF	TGCGCCAGCAGCCCCGGACCCCTAGCGGTAGACTCCTACGAGCAGTACTTC
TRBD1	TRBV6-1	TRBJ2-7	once	CASSGSGTGTYEQYF	TGTGCCAGCAGTGGATCCGGGACAGGAACCTACGAGCAGTACTTC
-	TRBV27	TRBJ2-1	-	CASSLPSREQFF	TGTGCCAGCAGTTTACCTAGCCGTGAGCAGTTCTTC
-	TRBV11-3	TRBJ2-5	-	CASSLGGEETQYF	TGTGCCAGCAGCTTAGGCGGGGAAGAGACCCAGTACTTC
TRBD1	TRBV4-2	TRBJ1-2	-	CASSRDRGRDYGYTF	TGTGCCAGCAGCCGCGATAGGGGGCGCGACTATGGCTACACCTTC
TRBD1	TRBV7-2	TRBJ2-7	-	CASSLRTGGEQYF	TGTGCCAGCAGCTTAAGGACAGGGGGCGAGCAGTACTTC
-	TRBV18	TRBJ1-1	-	CASSPSGHNTEAFF	TGTGCCAGCTCACCCTCGGGACACAACACTGAAGCTTTCTTT
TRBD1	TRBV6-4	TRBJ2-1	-	CASTGTDNGEQFF	TGTGCCAGCACCGGGACAGATAACGGTGAGCAGTTCTTC
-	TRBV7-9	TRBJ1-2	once	CASSSEFTMGYTF	TGTGCCAGCAGTTCAGAGTTTACTATGGGCTACACCTTC
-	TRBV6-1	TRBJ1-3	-	CASSEAAEGTGNTIYF	TGTGCCAGCAGTGAAGCGGCGGAAGGAACTGGAAACACCATATATTTT
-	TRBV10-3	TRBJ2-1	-	CAIRGTGMVNEQFF	TGTGCCATCAGGGGCACAGGGATGGTCAATGAGCAGTTCTTC
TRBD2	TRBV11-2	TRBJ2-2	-	CASSFGLAGVSGELFF	TGTGCCAGCAGCTTTGGACTAGCGGGAGTTTCCGGGGAGCTGTTTTTT
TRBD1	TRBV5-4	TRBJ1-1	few	CASSYLTGGADSEAFF	TGTGCCAGCAGCTACTTGACAGGGGGCGCCGACTCTGAAGCTTTCTTT
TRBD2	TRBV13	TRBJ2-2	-	CASSLEAAGVAGELFF	TGTGCCAGCAGCTTAGAGGCAGCGGGAGTGGCCGGGGAGCTGTTTTTT
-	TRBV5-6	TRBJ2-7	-	CASSFGPLGGEQYF	TGTGCCAGCAGCTTCGGACCCTTGGGAGGCGAGCAGTACTTC
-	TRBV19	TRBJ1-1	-	CASSLDSGTEAFF	TGTGCCAGTAGCCTGGACAGTGGCACTGAAGCTTTCTTT
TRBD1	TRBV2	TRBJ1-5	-	CASRPGQELNSNQPQHF	TGTGCCAGCAGGCCGGGACAGGAACTCAATAGCAATCAGCCCCAGCATTTT
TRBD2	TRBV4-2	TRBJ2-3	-	CASTSTGGRTDTQYF	TGTGCCAGCACCTCGACGGGGGGGCGGACAGATACGCAGTATTTT
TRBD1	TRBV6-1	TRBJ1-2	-	CASSLWTGDYGYTF	TGTGCCAGCAGCCTTTGGACAGGGGACTATGGCTACACCTTC
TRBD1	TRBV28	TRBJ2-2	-	CASSTSDRGRTGELFF	TGTGCCAGCAGCACCTCCGACAGGGGCCGCACCGGGGAGCTGTTTTTT